This entry is about one T cell receptor (beta chain). Its antigen is unknown. The data were obtained in a study of cytomegalovirus exposure and HLA in healthy donors. Overall study findings and caveats: A later analysis appeared to link common viral pathogens to several of the most significant clusters. A later analysis linked a missense variant in DCLRE1C to the trimming of TCR beta V and J genes. The study assumed roughly uniform donor sequencing depth for presence/absence analyses.

V shed 9 bases, J shed 9 bases, and the junction held 11 bases outside the gene matches. From germline, CDR1 is LNHDA and CDR2 SQIVND (reference sequence). This CDR3 is built from 14 residues. PCR employed 60 Vbeta and 13 Jbeta primers. Assay used: immunoSEQ multiplex PCR; TCRdb lists only in-frame clones, some missing. The table shows under 250,000 clones, with more than 75% occurring only once. The sequenced material came from PBMCs. V and J are TRBV19 and TRBJ1-3; TRBD1 aligns across 10 bases. The sequence derives from a man in his forties in good health and CMV-seropositive. This chain's CDR3 is CASTRPGQGITIYF. In DNA form, the CDR3 reads TGTGCCAGCACTCGACCGGGACAGGGGATCACCATATATTTT.